Listed here are 14 T cell receptor beta chains from one sample, sequenced in a study of identical twins. Using its own MiXCR run on the 5' RACE reads, TCRdb lists one record per CDR3 protein. The sample contains about 1.7 million distinct CDR3 sequences, 25% to 35% of which appear only once. What was sequenced was cord blood. These receptors all come from a newborn girl in good health.

In its sample, this clonotype was seen a few times. The gene calls are TRBV10-3 and TRBJ2-1; no clear D. Trimming took 5 bases from V and 4 from J, leaving 9 bases between them. In germline, CDR1 is ENHRY, CDR2 SYGVKD. The CDR3 totals 13 residues. CDR3 sequence: CAISSGRYNEQFF. The DNA of the CDR3 is TGTGCCATCAGTTCGGGCCGGTACAATGAGCAGTTCTTC.

This clonotype was counted between two and nine times. This chain links TRBV7-6 with TRBJ2-1, with D uncertain. Deletions cut 5 bases from V and 0 bases from J, with 11 bases between. The CDR3 is 15 residues long. The germline V gene encodes CDR1 SGHVS and CDR2 FNYEAQ. The chain's CDR3 is CASSPFLASYNEQFF. The CDR3 DNA follows: TGTGCCAGCAGCCCCTTTCTGGCCTCCTACAATGAGCAGTTCTTC.

The rearrangement links TRBV10-3 to TRBJ2-7, with TRBD1 matching 8 bases. With 8 bases clipped from V and 4 bases from J, the junction kept 7 bases outside the gene matches. CDR1 is ENHRY and CDR2 is SYGVKD in the germline V gene. The CDR3 contains 13 residues. This CDR3 is CAIGPGQAYEQYF. Written as DNA, the CDR3 is TGTGCCATCGGACCGGGACAGGCTTACGAGCAGTACTTC.

The rearrangement joins TRBV28 to TRBJ2-6; tentative D call: TRBD1 (6 bases). V shed 9 bases and J shed 0 bases, with 15 bases lying between them. CDR1 MDHEN and CDR2 SYDVKM come from the germline V gene. The CDR3 is made up of 16 amino acids. The CDR3 bases are TGTGCCAGACGTGGGGGCGAGAGCTCTGGGGCCAACGTCCTGACTTTC. Translation gives CARRGGESSGANVLTF.

The chain combines TRBV12-3 or TRBV12-4 with TRBJ2-5; D might be TRBD1 or TRBD2, each matching 5 bases. This CDR3 is built from 18 residues. Deletions cut 3 bases from V and 11 bases from J, with 31 bases between. The chain's CDR3 is CASSFRGTNLPSYNEQYF. The CDR3, as DNA: TGTGCCAGCAGTTTCCGAGGGACCAATCTCCCCTCCTACAATGAGCAGTACTTC.

This clonotype was recorded a few times. The V call is TRBV18, the J call TRBJ2-4; TRBD2 is a possible D gene (6 bases). V was trimmed by 3 bases and J by 8 bases, leaving 11 bases between them. CDR3 length: 13 amino acids. The germline CDR1 and CDR2 sequences are KGHSH and LQKENI. The CDR3 DNA reads as TGTGCCAGCTCACCGAAGTCGGGGGACATTCAGTACTTC. Its translation: CASSPKSGDIQYF.

Regarding this clonotype: This may stem from a read error, because a much larger clone lies one nucleotide away. V is TRBV7-2 and J is TRBJ2-3; TRBD2 matches 11 bases. Germline V gene data show CDR1 as SGHTA and CDR2 as FQGNSA. The CDR3 length is 16 residues. CDR3 sequence: CASSIYGTSGTGTQYF. Written as DNA, the CDR3 is TGTGCCAGCAGCATCTACGGGACTAGCGGCACAGGTACGCAGTATTTT.

This rearrangement joins TRBV4-2 to TRBJ2-3; the D gene could be TRBD1 or TRBD2 (6 bases each). Germline CDR1 reads LGHNA; CDR2 reads YNFKEQ. V lost 1 base to trimming and J lost 4 bases, with 15 bases between them. The CDR3 runs to 16 residues. This CDR3 is CASSQARRGAPDTQYF. The CDR3 DNA follows: TGTGCCAGCAGCCAAGCGAGAAGGGGGGCCCCAGATACGCAGTATTTT.

Only a few counts were recorded for this clonotype. The J gene is TRBJ2-3, the V gene TRBV11-2, with 13 bases lining up with TRBD2. V gave up 5 bases and J gave up 6 bases; unmatched junction bases: 29. The CDR3 has 23 amino acids. Germline V gene sequence: CDR1 SGHAT, CDR2 FQNNGV. The CDR3 reads CASSRSSPGQRRLAGGFADTQYF. The CDR3 DNA reads TGTGCCAGCAGCCGATCATCGCCGGGACAGAGACGACTAGCGGGAGGTTTCGCGGATACGCAGTATTTT.

In this sample, this clonotype turned up a few times. The chain is built from TRBV3-1 and TRBJ2-3, with 7 bases lining up with TRBD2. The J segment lost 2 bases and the V segment lost 7 bases, leaving 9 bases of the junction unmatched. Germline V gene lookup returns CDR1 LGHDT and CDR2 YNNKEL (reference sequence). The CDR3 loop spans 15 amino acids. The CDR3 region is CASTRGSTNTDTQYF. CDR3 DNA sequence: TGTGCCAGCACACGCGGGAGTACGAACACAGATACGCAGTATTTT.

A word on this clonotype: At one end the junction does not follow the germline gene, possibly because of a read error. This sequence joins TRBV19 and TRBJ1-6; 9 bases are a match to TRBD1. Germline assignment: CDR1 LNHDA and CDR2 SQIVND (reference sequence). The CDR3 covers 14 residues. As DNA, the CDR3 is TGTGCCAGTACCGGGACAGGGTATAGTTCACCCCTCCACTTT. Encoded protein: CASTGTGYSSPLHF.

The V and J genes are TRBV20-1 and TRBJ2-3; D may be TRBD2 (6 bases). This CDR3 contains 16 residues. Germline V gene data show CDR1 as DFQATT and CDR2 as SNEGSKA (reference sequence). V was shortened by 3 bases and J by 5 bases, with 21 bases between the two germline ends. CDR3 nucleotides: TGCAGTGCTAGGCAGGGTGGCGTGGGAGGACGAGATACGCAGTATTTT. Amino acids: CSARQGGVGGRDTQYF.

The V gene is TRBV5-1, the J gene TRBJ2-5, with D maybe TRBD2 (6 bases). CDR3 length: 14 residues. Germline V gene sequence: CDR1 SGHRS, CDR2 YFSETQ. V dropped 1 base and J dropped 3 bases, with 10 bases sitting between them. The CDR3 nucleotides read TGCGCCAGCAGCTTGATGTCTAGCGAAGAGACCCAGTACTTC. As protein: CASSLMSSEETQYF.

The chain links TRBV24-1 to TRBJ2-1; the match to TRBD2 covers 10 bases. The junction had 6 bases not matched to a gene; V was cut back by 3 bases and J by 5 bases. CDR1 and CDR2 from the germline V gene are KGHDR and SFDVKD. This CDR3 contains 16 residues. CDR3 bases: TGTGCCACCAGTGATCCGGGACTAGCGAGGGACAATGAGCAGTTCTTC. Protein product: CATSDPGLARDNEQFF.